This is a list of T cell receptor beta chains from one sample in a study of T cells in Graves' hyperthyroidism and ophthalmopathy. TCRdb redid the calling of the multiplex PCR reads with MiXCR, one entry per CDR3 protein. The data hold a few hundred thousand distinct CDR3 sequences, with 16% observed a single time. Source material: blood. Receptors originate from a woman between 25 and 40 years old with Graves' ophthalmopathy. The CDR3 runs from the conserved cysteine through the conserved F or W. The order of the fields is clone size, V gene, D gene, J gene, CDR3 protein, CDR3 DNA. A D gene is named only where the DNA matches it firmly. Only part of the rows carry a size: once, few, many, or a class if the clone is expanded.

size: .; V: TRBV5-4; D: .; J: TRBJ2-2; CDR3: CASSLVGGGAGELFF; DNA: TGTGCCAGCAGCTTGGTCGGAGGGGGGGCCGGGGAGCTGTTTTTT
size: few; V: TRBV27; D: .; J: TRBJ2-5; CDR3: CASSLNGFWRETQYF; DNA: TGTGCCAGCAGTTTAAATGGTTTTTGGAGAGAGACCCAGTACTTC
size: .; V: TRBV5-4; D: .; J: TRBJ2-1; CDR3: CASSPLGGGIDEQFF; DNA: TGTGCCAGCAGCCCCCTGGGAGGGGGCATAGACGAGCAGTTCTTC
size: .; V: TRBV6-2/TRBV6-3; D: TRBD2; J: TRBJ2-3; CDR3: CASSYGATSGHTDTQYF; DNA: TGTGCCAGCAGTTACGGGGCGACTAGCGGCCACACAGATACGCAGTATTTT
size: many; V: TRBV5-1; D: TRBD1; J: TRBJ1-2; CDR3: CASSLGGVYGYTF; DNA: TGCGCCAGCAGCCTAGGGGGCGTCTATGGCTACACCTTC
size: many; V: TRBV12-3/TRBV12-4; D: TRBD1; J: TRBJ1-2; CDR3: CASSDRGFEDGYTF; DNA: TGTGCCAGCAGTGACAGGGGTTTTGAGGATGGCTACACCTTC
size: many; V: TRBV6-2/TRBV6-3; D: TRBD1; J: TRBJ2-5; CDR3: CASTDGWTGWRETQYF; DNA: TGTGCCAGCACCGACGGGTGGACAGGGTGGCGAGAGACCCAGTACTTC
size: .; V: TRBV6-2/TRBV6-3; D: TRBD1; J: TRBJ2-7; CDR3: CASRTDRARYEQYF; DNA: TGTGCCAGCAGGACCGACAGGGCGAGATACGAGCAGTACTTC
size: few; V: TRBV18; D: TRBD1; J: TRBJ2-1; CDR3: CASSQLKDRGIYNEQFF; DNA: TGTGCCAGCTCACAGCTCAAGGACAGGGGTATTTACAATGAGCAGTTCTTC
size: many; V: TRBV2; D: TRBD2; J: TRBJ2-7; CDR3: CASSVLAGPYEQYF; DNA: TGTGCCAGCAGTGTACTAGCGGGACCCTACGAGCAGTACTTC
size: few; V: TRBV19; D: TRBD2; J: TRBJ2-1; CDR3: CASSPRTSGTYNEQFF; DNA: TGTGCCAGTAGTCCCCGGACTAGCGGAACCTACAATGAGCAGTTCTTC
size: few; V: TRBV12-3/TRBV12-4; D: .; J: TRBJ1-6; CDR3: CASVTQRNSPLHF; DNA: TGTGCCAGCGTAACACAGCGTAATTCACCCCTCCACTTT
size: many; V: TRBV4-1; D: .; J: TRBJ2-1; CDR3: CASSQALYNEQFF; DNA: TGCGCCAGCAGCCAAGCATTGTACAATGAGCAGTTCTTC
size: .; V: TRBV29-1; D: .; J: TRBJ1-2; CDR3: CSVAGGRYGYTF; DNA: TGCAGCGTTGCGGGGGGGAGGTATGGCTACACCTTC
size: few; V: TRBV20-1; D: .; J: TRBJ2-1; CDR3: CSARDYRADEQFF; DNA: TGCAGTGCTAGAGATTACAGGGCCGATGAGCAGTTCTTC
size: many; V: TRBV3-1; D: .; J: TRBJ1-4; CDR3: CASSHAVATNEKLFF; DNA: TGTGCCAGCAGCCACGCGGTCGCAACTAATGAAAAACTGTTTTTT
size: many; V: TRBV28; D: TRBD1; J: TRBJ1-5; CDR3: CASRRTGIGYNQPQHF; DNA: TGTGCCAGCAGAAGGACAGGGATTGGGTACAATCAGCCCCAGCATTTT
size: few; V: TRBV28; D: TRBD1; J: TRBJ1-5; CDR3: CASSSPRGSNQPQHF; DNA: TGTGCCAGCAGTTCCCCCAGGGGGAGCAATCAGCCCCAGCATTTT
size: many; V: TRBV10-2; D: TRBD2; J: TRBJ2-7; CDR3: CASSESTSGRHEQYF; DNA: TGCGCCAGCAGTGAGTCGACTAGCGGGAGGCACGAGCAGTACTTC
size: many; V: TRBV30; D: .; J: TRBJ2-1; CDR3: CAWTGGLNEQFF; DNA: TGTGCCTGGACGGGGGGCCTCAATGAGCAGTTCTTC
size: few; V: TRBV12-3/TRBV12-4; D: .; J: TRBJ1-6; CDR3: CASSLGPEGSPLHF; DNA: TGTGCCAGCAGTTTAGGACCGGAGGGGTCACCCCTCCACTTT
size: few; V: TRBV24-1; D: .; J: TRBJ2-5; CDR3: CATSTGEGGETQYF; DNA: TGTGCCACCAGTACAGGGGAGGGGGGAGAGACCCAGTACTTC
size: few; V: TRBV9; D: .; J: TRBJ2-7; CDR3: CASSGSDRAYEQYF; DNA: TGTGCCAGCAGCGGATCGGACAGAGCCTACGAGCAGTACTTC
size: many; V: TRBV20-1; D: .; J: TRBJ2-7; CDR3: CSAETYEQYF; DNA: TGCAGTGCTGAAACCTACGAGCAGTACTTC
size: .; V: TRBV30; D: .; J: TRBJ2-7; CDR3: CAWSVRLGTTYEQYF; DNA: TGTGCCTGGAGTGTGCGCCTGGGAACGACCTACGAGCAGTACTTC
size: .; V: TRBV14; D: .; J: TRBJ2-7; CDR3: CASSQDPWGVNEQYF; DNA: TGTGCCAGCAGCCAAGACCCCTGGGGAGTGAACGAGCAGTACTTC
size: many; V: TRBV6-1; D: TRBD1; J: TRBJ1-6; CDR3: CASRDRERSPLHF; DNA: TGTGCCAGCAGGGACAGGGAGAGATCACCCCTCCACTTT
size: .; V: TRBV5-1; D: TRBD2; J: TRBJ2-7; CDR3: CASSEDGAGGPGPYEQYF; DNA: TGCGCCAGCAGCGAGGACGGAGCGGGAGGGCCCGGCCCCTACGAGCAGTACTTC
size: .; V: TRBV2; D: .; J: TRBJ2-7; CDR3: CVSMRDTVYEQYF; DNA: TGTGTCAGCATGAGGGACACCGTCTACGAGCAGTACTTC
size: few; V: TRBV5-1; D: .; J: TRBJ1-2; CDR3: CASSPAGVVGYGYTF; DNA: TGCGCCAGCAGCCCCGCGGGGGTGGTGGGCTATGGCTACACCTTC
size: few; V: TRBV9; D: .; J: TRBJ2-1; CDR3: CASSVGVEQFF; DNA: TGTGCCAGCAGCGTAGGGGTTGAGCAGTTCTTC
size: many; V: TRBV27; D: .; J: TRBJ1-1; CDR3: CASSLSGADTEAFF; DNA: TGTGCCAGCAGTTTATCGGGGGCAGACACTGAAGCTTTCTTT
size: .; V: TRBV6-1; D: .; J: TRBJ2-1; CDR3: CASSFPQRLQYEQFF; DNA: TGTGCCAGCAGTTTCCCCCAACGCCTACAATATGAGCAGTTCTTC
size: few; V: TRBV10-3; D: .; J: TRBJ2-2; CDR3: CAIITATGELFF; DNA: TGTGCCATTATAACTGCCACCGGGGAGCTGTTTTTT
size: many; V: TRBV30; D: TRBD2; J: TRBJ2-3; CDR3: CAWSYGLAGGETDTQYF; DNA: TGTGCCTGGAGCTATGGACTAGCGGGAGGAGAGACAGATACGCAGTATTTT
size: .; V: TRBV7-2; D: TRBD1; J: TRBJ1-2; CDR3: CASSPSLGQEANYGYTF; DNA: TGTGCCAGCAGCCCATCCCTAGGACAGGAGGCTAACTATGGCTACACCTTC
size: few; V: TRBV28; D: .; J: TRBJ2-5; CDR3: CASSPSLAGETQYF; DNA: TGTGCCAGCAGCCCCTCCTTGGCAGGGGAGACCCAGTACTTC
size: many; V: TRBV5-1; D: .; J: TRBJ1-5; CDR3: CASSSDGSRQPQHF; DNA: TGCGCCAGCAGCTCCGACGGGTCTCGACAGCCCCAGCATTTT
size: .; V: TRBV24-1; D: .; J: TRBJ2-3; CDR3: CATSDFVQGTGTQYF; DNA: TGTGCCACCAGTGATTTCGTGCAGGGCACAGGTACGCAGTATTTT
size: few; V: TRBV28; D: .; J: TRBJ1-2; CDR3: CASSSPRAMVGYGYTF; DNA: TGTGCCAGCAGTTCTCCCCGGGCCATGGTAGGGTATGGCTACACCTTC
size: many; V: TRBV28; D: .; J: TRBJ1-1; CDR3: CASSLGQADSNTEAFF; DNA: TGTGCCAGCAGTTTGGGGCAGGCAGACTCGAACACTGAAGCTTTCTTT
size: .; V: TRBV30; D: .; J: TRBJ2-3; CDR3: CAWSAGGSSTDTQYF; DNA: TGTGCCTGGAGTGCCGGGGGTTCTAGCACAGATACGCAGTATTTT
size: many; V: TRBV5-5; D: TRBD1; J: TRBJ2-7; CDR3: CASILDRASVEQYF; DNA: TGTGCCAGCATCCTGGACAGGGCCTCGGTGGAGCAGTACTTC
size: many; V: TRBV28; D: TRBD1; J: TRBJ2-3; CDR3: CASSKGQGTDTQYF; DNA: TGTGCCAGCAGCAAGGGACAGGGAACAGATACGCAGTATTTT
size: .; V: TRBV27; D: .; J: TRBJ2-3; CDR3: CASSLGKGAQYF; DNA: TGTGCCAGCAGTTTGGGCAAGGGGGCGCAGTATTTT
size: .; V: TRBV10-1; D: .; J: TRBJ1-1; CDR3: CASSESVNSNTEAFF; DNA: TGCGCCAGCAGTGAGTCGGTTAACTCGAACACTGAAGCTTTCTTT
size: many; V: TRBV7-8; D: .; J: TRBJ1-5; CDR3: CASSQRTWDQPQHF; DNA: TGTGCCAGCAGCCAACGGACGTGGGATCAGCCCCAGCATTTT
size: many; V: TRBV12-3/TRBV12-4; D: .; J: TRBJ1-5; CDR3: CASSTIREDRRNQPQHF; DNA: TGTGCCAGCAGCACAATCAGGGAGGATCGGAGAAATCAGCCCCAGCATTTT
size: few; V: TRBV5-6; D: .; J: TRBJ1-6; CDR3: CASSVRGVLGSPLHF; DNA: TGTGCCAGCAGCGTCCGGGGGGTTCTTGGTTCACCCCTCCACTTT
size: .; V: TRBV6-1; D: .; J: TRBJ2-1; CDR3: CASSEGIAGHNEQFF; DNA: TGTGCCAGCAGTGAAGGGATAGCAGGGCACAATGAGCAGTTCTTC
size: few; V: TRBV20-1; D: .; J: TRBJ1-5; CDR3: CSARGYGVGTNQPQHF; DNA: TGCAGTGCTAGAGGCTATGGGGTCGGAACTAATCAGCCCCAGCATTTT
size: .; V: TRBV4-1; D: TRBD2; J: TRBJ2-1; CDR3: CASSQGLIGRAHNEQFF; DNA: TGCGCCAGCAGCCAAGGTCTCATCGGGAGGGCCCACAATGAGCAGTTCTTC
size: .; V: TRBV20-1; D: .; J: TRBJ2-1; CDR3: CSATGTGAGEQFF; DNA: TGCAGTGCCACCGGGACTGGGGCGGGAGAGCAGTTCTTC
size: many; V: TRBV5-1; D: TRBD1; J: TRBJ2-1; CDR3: CASSRDRGGDNEQFF; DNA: TGCGCCAGCAGCCGTGACAGGGGTGGGGACAATGAGCAGTTCTTC
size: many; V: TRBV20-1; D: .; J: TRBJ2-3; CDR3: CSALARASTDTQYF; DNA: TGCAGTGCCCTAGCGAGAGCTAGCACAGATACGCAGTATTTT